The rows below give T cell receptor beta chains drawn from one sample of a study of vaccination and CD4 T cells after COVID-19. The antigens for these receptors are not known. Each CDR3 protein is one row after TCRdb ran MiXCR on the PCR reads. The sample has 15,000 to 20,000 distinct CDR3 sequences; around 28% are singletons. Sequencing used cultured CD4+ T cells from blood. These receptors all stem from a human donor with COVID-19. Both conserved end residues are part of each CDR3. A D gene is named only where the DNA matches it firmly. Not all rows give a size; the values are once, few, many and, for expanded clones, a class.

size: -
J: TRBJ2-2
D: -
V: TRBV5-4
CDR3: CASSLAQGSTGELFF
DNA: TGTGCCAGCAGCTTGGCACAGGGATCCACCGGGGAGCTGTTTTTT

size: few
J: TRBJ2-3
D: TRBD2
V: TRBV27
CDR3: CASSWRRGGGGTDTQYF
DNA: TGTGCCAGCAGTTGGCGCCGGGGCGGGGGTGGCACAGATACGCAGTATTTT

size: -
J: TRBJ2-1
D: -
V: TRBV12-3/TRBV12-4
CDR3: CASSRRVSDYNEQFF
DNA: TGTGCCAGCAGCCGCAGGGTCTCTGACTACAATGAGCAGTTCTTC

size: -
J: TRBJ2-7
D: -
V: TRBV20-1
CDR3: CSASGAGPTEQYF
DNA: TGCAGTGCTAGCGGGGCCGGTCCTACGGAGCAGTACTTC

size: -
J: TRBJ1-2
D: -
V: TRBV7-9
CDR3: CASSLRGAYGYTF
DNA: TGTGCCAGCAGCTTACGAGGGGCGTATGGCTACACCTTC

size: few
J: TRBJ2-1
D: -
V: TRBV11-2
CDR3: CASRARRGVGEQFF
DNA: TGTGCCAGCAGAGCTAGACGGGGAGTCGGTGAGCAGTTCTTC

size: few
J: TRBJ1-5
D: TRBD1
V: TRBV19
CDR3: CASSIRTGERQPQHF
DNA: TGTGCCAGTAGTATTCGGACAGGGGAAAGGCAGCCCCAGCATTTT

size: medium-sized
J: TRBJ1-5
D: -
V: TRBV19
CDR3: CASSLDRNQPQHF
DNA: TGTGCCAGCAGCTTAGACCGAAATCAGCCCCAGCATTTT

size: -
J: TRBJ1-3
D: TRBD1
V: TRBV7-2
CDR3: CASSRDRGLGNTIYF
DNA: TGTGCCAGCAGCCGGGACAGGGGCCTAGGAAACACCATATATTTT

size: few
J: TRBJ2-7
D: TRBD2
V: TRBV5-1
CDR3: CASTGGSRDDEQYF
DNA: TGCGCCAGCACCGGGGGGTCTAGGGACGACGAGCAGTACTTC

size: -
J: TRBJ1-3
D: -
V: TRBV12-5
CDR3: CASGQTGSPYQYF
DNA: TGTGCTAGTGGACAGACCGGGTCCCCATACCAATATTTT

size: -
J: TRBJ2-1
D: TRBD2
V: TRBV12-5
CDR3: CASGSGTRVSYNEQFF
DNA: TGTGCTAGTGGGTCCGGGACTAGGGTTTCCTACAATGAGCAGTTCTTC

size: -
J: TRBJ2-3
D: -
V: TRBV11-2
CDR3: CASSLMGGGPDTQYF
DNA: TGTGCCAGCAGCCTCATGGGAGGGGGGCCCGATACGCAGTATTTT

size: -
J: TRBJ2-7
D: -
V: TRBV6-5
CDR3: CASSFARRGEVRVYEQYF
DNA: TGTGCCAGCAGTTTTGCAAGAAGAGGGGAGGTCAGGGTGTACGAGCAGTACTTC

size: -
J: TRBJ1-2
D: TRBD1
V: TRBV18
CDR3: CASSPGTGRGYTF
DNA: TGTGCCAGCTCACCAGGGACAGGGCGAGGCTACACCTTC

size: few
J: TRBJ1-5
D: TRBD1
V: TRBV10-2
CDR3: CASRRDSLNQPQHF
DNA: TGCGCCAGCAGGCGGGACAGCCTCAATCAGCCCCAGCATTTT

size: -
J: TRBJ2-5
D: -
V: TRBV7-8
CDR3: CASSTKQGRETQYF
DNA: TGTGCCAGCAGCACAAAACAGGGAAGGGAGACCCAGTACTTC

size: -
J: TRBJ2-1
D: TRBD2
V: TRBV7-6
CDR3: CASSASPGTRAPEQFF
DNA: TGTGCCAGCAGCGCCTCCCCCGGGACTAGAGCTCCGGAGCAGTTCTTC

size: -
J: TRBJ1-1
D: -
V: TRBV10-3
CDR3: CVISETADEAFF
DNA: TGTGTCATCAGTGAAACGGCAGACGAAGCTTTCTTT

size: few
J: TRBJ1-1
D: -
V: TRBV30
CDR3: CAWKRNGPREAEAFF
DNA: TGTGCCTGGAAGAGGAATGGACCTAGGGAAGCTGAAGCTTTCTTT

size: -
J: TRBJ2-2
D: TRBD1
V: TRBV6-2/TRBV6-3
CDR3: CASRDRSTGELFF
DNA: TGTGCCAGCAGGGACAGGAGCACCGGGGAGCTGTTTTTT

size: few
J: TRBJ1-2
D: TRBD1
V: TRBV20-1
CDR3: CSAHRTGIYGYTF
DNA: TGCAGTGCCCACCGGACAGGGATCTATGGCTACACCTTC

size: -
J: TRBJ2-3
D: -
V: TRBV7-3
CDR3: CASSLDGTDTQYF
DNA: TGTGCCAGCAGCTTAGACGGGACAGATACGCAGTATTTT

size: -
J: TRBJ2-7
D: -
V: TRBV6-1
CDR3: CASSGQPGSSYEQYF
DNA: TGTGCCAGCAGTGGGCAGCCCGGATCCTCCTACGAGCAGTACTTC

size: few
J: TRBJ1-1
D: -
V: TRBV15
CDR3: CATSSRRGEAFF
DNA: TGTGCCACCAGCAGTAGGAGGGGTGAAGCTTTCTTT

size: -
J: TRBJ2-5
D: -
V: TRBV5-1
CDR3: CASSPGTEETQYF
DNA: TGCGCCAGCAGCCCAGGAACCGAAGAGACCCAGTACTTC

size: -
J: TRBJ1-5
D: -
V: TRBV5-1
CDR3: CASSPEGSQPQHF
DNA: TGCGCCAGCAGCCCGGAGGGGAGTCAGCCCCAGCATTTT

size: -
J: TRBJ2-7
D: TRBD1
V: TRBV4-1
CDR3: CASSRAGQGSYEQYF
DNA: TGCGCCAGCAGCAGGGCTGGACAGGGCTCCTACGAGCAGTACTTC

size: few
J: TRBJ1-2
D: -
V: TRBV4-2
CDR3: CASSQDREGRGYTF
DNA: TGTGCCAGCAGCCAAGATCGTGAAGGACGGGGCTACACCTTC

size: few
J: TRBJ2-5
D: TRBD2
V: TRBV11-3
CDR3: CASSLASFASGNQETQYF
DNA: TGTGCCAGCAGCTTAGCTTCATTTGCTAGCGGGAACCAAGAGACCCAGTACTTC

size: few
J: TRBJ1-5
D: -
V: TRBV25-1
CDR3: CASSEPGGNQPQHF
DNA: TGTGCCAGCAGTGAGCCCGGCGGTAATCAGCCCCAGCATTTT

size: few
J: TRBJ2-2
D: -
V: TRBV6-2/TRBV6-3
CDR3: CASTKLGASGELFF
DNA: TGTGCCAGCACGAAACTTGGGGCTTCGGGGGAGCTGTTTTTT

size: -
J: TRBJ1-1
D: -
V: TRBV5-1
CDR3: CASRLIRGGTEAFF
DNA: TGCGCCAGCAGACTCATCAGGGGAGGCACTGAAGCTTTCTTT

size: -
J: TRBJ1-2
D: -
V: TRBV18
CDR3: CASSPVSGEGYTF
DNA: TGTGCCAGCTCACCTGTTTCAGGGGAGGGCTACACCTTC

size: few
J: TRBJ2-3
D: TRBD2
V: TRBV6-2/TRBV6-3
CDR3: CASSYRRGDPTDTQYF
DNA: TGTGCCAGCAGTTACCGGCGGGGGGACCCCACAGATACGCAGTATTTT

size: -
J: TRBJ2-1
D: -
V: TRBV5-4
CDR3: CASSLLSGYNEQFF
DNA: TGTGCCAGCAGCTTGCTATCAGGGTACAATGAGCAGTTCTTC

size: -
J: TRBJ2-3
D: TRBD2
V: TRBV12-3/TRBV12-4
CDR3: CASSGGMIDTQYF
DNA: TGTGCCAGCTCGGGGGGTATGATAGATACGCAGTATTTT

size: -
J: TRBJ2-2
D: TRBD2
V: TRBV7-9
CDR3: CASNPSTSGVSGELFF
DNA: TGTGCCAGCAACCCGTCAACTAGCGGGGTGTCCGGGGAGCTGTTTTTT

size: medium-sized
J: TRBJ2-2
D: -
V: TRBV10-1
CDR3: CASSEMGLNTGELFF
DNA: TGCGCCAGCAGTGAGATGGGCTTGAACACCGGGGAGCTGTTTTTT

size: -
J: TRBJ1-4
D: -
V: TRBV6-1
CDR3: CASRQHNAGEKLFF
DNA: TGTGCCAGCCGTCAGCATAACGCCGGTGAAAAACTGTTTTTT

size: few
J: TRBJ1-2
D: -
V: TRBV20-1
CDR3: CSVHSTDHYGYTF
DNA: TGCAGTGTGCACTCGACAGATCACTATGGCTACACCTTC

size: few
J: TRBJ1-6
D: TRBD1
V: TRBV6-1
CDR3: CATWDRGNSPLHF
DNA: TGTGCCACCTGGGACAGGGGTAATTCACCCCTCCACTTT

size: few
J: TRBJ1-4
D: TRBD1
V: TRBV6-1
CDR3: CASRRDRGTEKLFF
DNA: TGTGCCAGCAGACGGGACAGGGGGACTGAAAAACTGTTTTTT

size: -
J: TRBJ1-2
D: TRBD1
V: TRBV28
CDR3: CASSYQPTGAFYGYTF
DNA: TGTGCCAGCAGCTATCAACCTACAGGGGCCTTCTATGGCTACACCTTC

size: -
J: TRBJ1-2
D: TRBD1
V: TRBV12-3/TRBV12-4
CDR3: CASTATGNHLGYTF
DNA: TGTGCCTCCACTGCGACAGGGAATCACCTCGGCTACACCTTC

size: -
J: TRBJ2-7
D: TRBD1
V: TRBV20-1
CDR3: CSAPGQGRFYEQYF
DNA: TGCAGTGCACCTGGACAGGGAAGGTTCTACGAGCAGTACTTC

size: -
J: TRBJ1-1
D: -
V: TRBV18
CDR3: CASSPPLRGPNTEAFF
DNA: TGTGCCAGCTCACCACCGTTAAGGGGCCCGAACACTGAAGCTTTCTTT

size: few
J: TRBJ1-4
D: TRBD1
V: TRBV7-2
CDR3: CASSLTNTGGREKLFF
DNA: TGTGCCAGCAGCTTAACTAACACAGGGGGGCGGGAAAAACTGTTTTTT

size: few
J: TRBJ1-1
D: -
V: TRBV19
CDR3: CASTMTGNTEAFF
DNA: TGTGCCAGTACTATGACGGGGAACACTGAAGCTTTCTTT

size: -
J: TRBJ2-7
D: -
V: TRBV20-1
CDR3: CSANKGGSGAYEQYF
DNA: TGCAGTGCCAACAAAGGGGGGAGCGGGGCCTACGAGCAGTACTTC

size: few
J: TRBJ2-7
D: TRBD2
V: TRBV20-1
CDR3: CSARSPAGGAYEQYF
DNA: TGCAGTGCTAGATCCCCCGCGGGGGGCGCCTACGAGCAGTACTTC

size: -
J: TRBJ1-1
D: -
V: TRBV6-1
CDR3: CASKLNTEAFF
DNA: TGTGCCAGCAAACTGAACACTGAAGCTTTCTTT

size: few
J: TRBJ2-5
D: TRBD2
V: TRBV5-1
CDR3: CASSYTGTSGGGRETQYF
DNA: TGCGCCAGCAGCTACACCGGGACTAGCGGGGGGGGGCGAGAGACCCAGTACTTC

size: -
J: TRBJ1-1
D: TRBD1
V: TRBV19
CDR3: CASSTPTGRAEAFF
DNA: TGTGCCAGTAGTACGCCGACAGGGAGGGCTGAAGCTTTCTTT

size: few
J: TRBJ1-1
D: -
V: TRBV7-3
CDR3: CASSSRGAGNTEAFF
DNA: TGTGCCAGCAGCTCCCGGGGGGCAGGAAACACTGAAGCTTTCTTT

size: few
J: TRBJ1-1
D: -
V: TRBV29-1
CDR3: CSTSSGNTEAFF
DNA: TGCAGCACCTCTTCCGGTAACACTGAAGCTTTCTTT

size: -
J: TRBJ1-5
D: -
V: TRBV12-3/TRBV12-4
CDR3: CASSEQKNQPQHF
DNA: TGTGCCAGCAGCGAACAGAAAAATCAGCCCCAGCATTTT

size: few
J: TRBJ2-7
D: TRBD1
V: TRBV7-8
CDR3: CASSLGGGQGYSYEQYF
DNA: TGTGCCAGCAGCTTAGGGGGGGGACAGGGTTACTCCTACGAGCAGTACTTC

size: -
J: TRBJ2-7
D: -
V: TRBV5-8
CDR3: CASSLGFRVWEQYF
DNA: TGTGCCAGCAGCTTGGGCTTCAGGGTATGGGAGCAGTACTTC

size: -
J: TRBJ1-2
D: -
V: TRBV11-3
CDR3: CASSFDRFKGYTF
DNA: TGTGCCAGCAGCTTTGACAGGTTTAAAGGCTACACCTTC